This entry lists 15 T cell receptor beta chains sequenced from one sample in a study of blood T cell repertoires in COVID-19. Only in-frame clones appear in the TCRdb table, and some are missing; sequencing was by immunoSEQ multiplex PCR. The sample consists of 130,000 or so clones, 85% to 90% of them appearing once. The specimen sequenced was peripheral blood. These receptors all come from a man aged 45-60 years with active or convalescent COVID-19.

The chain links TRBV6-6 to TRBJ2-1, with 13 bases that match TRBD2. From germline, CDR1 is MNHNY and CDR2 SVGAGI (reference sequence). The CDR3 consists of 17 residues. The V segment lost 5 bases and the J segment 7 bases; nucleotides outside the gene matches: 11. Here the CDR3 DNA reads TGTGCCAGCAGTCCAAGAAGGACTAGCGGGAGTGAGAATGAGCAGTTCTTC. It translates to CASSPRRTSGSENEQFF.

The rearrangement joins TRBV3-1 (or the pseudogene TRBV3-2) to TRBJ2-7; 9 bases map to TRBD2. J gave up 6 bases and V 0 bases, and 9 bases lay outside the gene matches. CDR1 LGHDT and CDR2 YNNKEL come from the germline V gene (reference sequence). This CDR3 comprises 16 residues. The CDR3 DNA reads TGTGCCAGCAGCCAAGATCTCGCGGGGGGGAGACTCGAGCAGTACTTC. The encoded protein is CASSQDLAGGRLEQYF.

The V gene is TRBV6-4, the J gene TRBJ2-1; 8 nucleotides match TRBD2. Trimming removed 4 bases from V and 8 bases from J; junction bases left unmatched: 4. Germline CDR1 reads MRHNA; CDR2 reads SNTAGT. The CDR3 sequence is 13 residues long. CDR3 sequence reads: CASSVEREYEQFF. CDR3 in DNA: TGTGCCAGCAGTGTCGAGCGGGAGTATGAGCAGTTCTTC.

The chain couples TRBV4-3 to TRBJ1-2; 12 bases map to TRBD1. The CDR3 contains 15 residues. Germline CDR1 reads LGHNA; CDR2 reads YSLEER. Trimming at V came to 3 bases and at J to 8 bases, leaving 7 bases not matched to a gene. This CDR3 reads CASSHRRGQGAGYTF. The CDR3 DNA is TGCGCCAGCAGCCACCGGCGGGGACAGGGGGCAGGCTACACCTTC.

The CDR3 loop reads CASSLAGRGTEAFF. CDR3 DNA sequence: TGTGCCAGTAGTTTGGCAGGGAGGGGCACTGAAGCTTTCTTT. V and J are TRBV19 and TRBJ1-1, with D perhaps matching TRBD1 (5 bases). The germline V and J ends were trimmed by 5 bases and 4 bases, with 14 bases remaining between them. CDR3 length: 14 amino acids. Germline assignment: CDR1 LNHDA and CDR2 SQIVND (reference sequence).

The V and J genes are TRBV11-2 and TRBJ2-1, with 8 nucleotides matching TRBD2. J gave up 9 bases and V 1 base, and 8 bases lay outside the gene matches. CDR1 SGHAT and CDR2 FQNNGV come from the germline V gene. CDR3 length: 15 residues. The DNA for the CDR3 is TGTGCCAGCAGCTTAGTTCGAAGCGGGGGAGGTGAGCAGTTCTTC. It codes for CASSLVRSGGGEQFF.

The V gene is TRBV28, the J gene TRBJ1-1; 10 bases line up with TRBD1. With V trimmed by 1 base and J by 7 bases, 3 bases remained unmatched. The CDR3 is made up of 14 amino acids. CDR1 is MDHEN, CDR2 SYDVKM, per germline. The CDR3: CASSLLGQGSEAFF. CDR3 nucleotides: TGTGCCAGCAGTTTATTGGGACAGGGGAGTGAAGCTTTCTTT.

The rearrangement joins TRBV5-6 to TRBJ1-4; the D gene is possibly TRBD1 (5 bases). The germline CDR1 and CDR2 sequences are SGHDT and YYEEEE. The CDR3 extends over 16 amino acids. Trimming removed 0 bases at V and 4 bases at J, with 13 bases between. The CDR3 region has the DNA TGTGCCAGCAGCTTGGGTTCGCGGGGGTTTAATGAAAAACTGTTTTTT. Its protein is CASSLGSRGFNEKLFF.

This chain joins TRBV5-1 and TRBJ1-2, with D possibly being TRBD1 (5 bases). CDR1 and CDR2 (germline): SGHRS, YFSETQ. CDR3 size: 13 residues. V dropped 0 bases and J dropped 8 bases, with 11 bases sitting between them. The DNA for the CDR3 is TGCGCCAGCAGCTTGGAGGGGTTGAGGGGCTACACCTTC. This translates into CASSLEGLRGYTF.

V usage is TRBV4-1 and J usage is TRBJ2-6, with 8 positions matching TRBD1. The germline CDR1 and CDR2 sequences are MGHRA and YSYEKL. Trimming removed 0 bases from V and 2 bases from J; junction bases left unmatched: 15. This CDR3 spans 21 amino acids. CDR3 region: CASSQEMSVDREDPGANVLTF. The CDR3 nucleotides are TGCGCCAGCAGCCAAGAAATGTCGGTGGACAGGGAAGATCCTGGGGCCAACGTCCTGACTTTC.

Comment on this clone: This CDR3 is also generated by other DNA sequences in the sample. The chain couples TRBV6-5 to TRBJ2-7, with 9 bases aligning to TRBD1. CDR3 length: 14 amino acids. Germline V gene sequence: CDR1 MNHEY, CDR2 SVGAGI. V lost 6 bases, J lost 1 base, and 4 bases stayed unmatched. The CDR3 DNA is TGTGCCAGCAGCCCAGACAGGGGGTCCTACGAGCAGTACTTC. It yields the protein CASSPDRGSYEQYF.

The rearrangement joins TRBV7-6 to TRBJ2-1; 10 bases line up with TRBD2. Germline V gives CDR1 SGHVS, CDR2 FNYEAQ. J gave up 7 bases and V 5 bases, and 8 bases lay outside the gene matches. The CDR3 runs 15 residues. The CDR3 DNA follows: TGTGCCAGCAGCCCAGAAGCGGGGGGGCTGAATGAGCAGTTCTTC. Amino acids: CASSPEAGGLNEQFF.

This chain links TRBV6-5 with TRBJ2-1; 7 nucleotides match TRBD2. Germline CDR1 reads MNHEY; CDR2 reads SVGAGI. The CDR3 covers 15 residues. The V gene end was trimmed by 3 bases and the J gene end by 8 bases; junction bases not matched to a gene: 10. Here the CDR3 reads CASSYGLTSHDEQFF. Here the CDR3 DNA reads TGTGCCAGCAGTTATGGCCTGACTAGCCACGATGAGCAGTTCTTC.

This clone is a singleton in its sample. The chain recombines TRBV12-3 or TRBV12-4 with TRBJ1-2; D uncertain. The CDR3 totals 13 residues. V dropped 10 bases and J dropped 1 base, with 13 bases sitting between them. The CDR3 protein is CAIEAQNNYGYTF. The CDR3 DNA is TGTGCCATCGAGGCTCAAAATAACTATGGCTACACCTTC.

With respect to this clone: Other DNA sequences in this sample translate to the same CDR3. This chain joins TRBV18 and TRBJ2-2, with unresolved D. Per germline, CDR1 KGHSH and CDR2 LQKENI. The V gene lost 2 bases and the J gene lost 4 bases, with 5 bases spanning the gap. The CDR3 is 13 residues long. The CDR3, as DNA: TGTGCCAGCTCACCAACGGTCACCGGGGAGCTGTTTTTT. It encodes CASSPTVTGELFF.